The clone carrying this T cell receptor beta chain was counted many times. V lost 1 base to trimming and J lost 1 base, with 14 bases between them. The germline V gene encodes CDR1 MDHEN and CDR2 SYDVKM. The CDR3 totals 16 residues. Amplified TCR beta CDR3 regions came from RNA transcripts. In the first-round RT-PCR of the TCR CDR3, the HTBI primer set was used. MiXCR, run by TCRdb on the multiplex PCR reads, gives a single entry per CDR3 protein. The table records some 300,000 distinct CDR3 sequences, about an eighth of them present only once. This specimen comes from a study of T cells in Graves' hyperthyroidism and ophthalmopathy. Across the whole study: Any treatment followed the collection of peripheral blood at initial diagnosis.

Uncontrolled infection, other autoimmune disease, pregnancy or lactation excluded patients. The chain combines TRBV28 with TRBJ2-7, with D perhaps TRBD1 (6 bases). Sequencing was carried out using blood. The clonotype was recovered from a woman in her 30s with Graves' hyperthyroidism that later progressed to Graves' ophthalmopathy. The CDR3 loop reads CASSLSTTGRSYEQYF. CDR3 nucleotide sequence: TGTGCCAGCAGTTTATCCACGACAGGCCGATCCTACGAGCAGTACTTC.